These 25 T cell receptor beta chains were sequenced from one sample in a study of T cell responses to AZD1222 COVID-19 vaccine. The data were produced by immunoSEQ multiplex PCR, yet TCRdb's version contains in-frame clones alone and is incomplete. The table has approximately 190,000 clones, over 85% seen once; the top ten hold around 3.6%. This material consisted of peripheral blood, taken 28 days after the second dose of the MenACWY control vaccine. These TCRs come from an adult who received the MenACWY meningococcal vaccine as a control.

This clone has only one observation. This chain links TRBV19 with TRBJ2-7, with a possible D match to TRBD2 (5 bases). Germline CDR1 LNHDA, CDR2 SQIVND (reference sequence). This CDR3 contains 13 residues. The V gene lost 5 bases and the J gene lost 2 bases, with 10 bases spanning the gap. The CDR3 DNA reads TGTGCCAGTAGTCCTAGACTAACCTACGAGCAGTACTTC. Protein: CASSPRLTYEQYF.

V and J are TRBV3-1 (or the pseudogene TRBV3-2) and TRBJ1-2, with D unclear. Germline V gives CDR1 LGHDT, CDR2 YNNKEL (reference sequence). The CDR3 length is 13 residues. Trimming shortened V by 4 bases and J by 2 bases, and 8 bases separated the two germline ends. The CDR3 is CASSRELNYGYTF. The CDR3 DNA reads TGTGCCAGCAGCCGGGAGCTAAACTATGGCTACACCTTC.

The rearrangement uses TRBV5-1 and TRBJ1-1; TRBD1 agrees at 8 bases. In germline, CDR1 is SGHRS, CDR2 YFSETQ. Trimming cost V 4 bases and J 1 base; bases outside gene matches: 6. This CDR3 contains 15 residues. The CDR3 sequence: CASSDLTGANTEAFF. The CDR3 nucleotides read TGCGCCAGCAGCGACCTGACAGGGGCGAACACTGAAGCTTTCTTT.

The chain is built from TRBV6-5 and TRBJ1-5; a possible D gene is TRBD1 (5 bases). The V and J ends lost 2 bases and 4 bases respectively, with 12 bases between them. Germline loops: CDR1 MNHEY, CDR2 SVGAGI. CDR3 length equals 15 residues. CDR3 coding DNA: TGTGCCAGCAGTTACGACAGAAGGCAAAATCAGCCCCAGCATTTT. Protein: CASSYDRRQNQPQHF.

The chain recombines TRBV24-1 with TRBJ1-5, with D tentatively TRBD1 (6 bases). CDR1 and CDR2 (germline): KGHDR, SFDVKD. Trimming removed 3 bases at V and 8 bases at J, with 19 bases between. This CDR3 is built from 16 residues. CDR3 nucleotide sequence: TGTGCCACCAGTGATGTTACCGGGACAAAGTGGGAGCCCCAGCATTTT. Translation gives CATSDVTGTKWEPQHF.

The count of this clone is one. The chain has TRBV5-8 and TRBJ2-1; 11 bases agree with TRBD2. J lost 9 bases, V lost 0 bases, and 5 bases had no gene match. CDR3 length: 15 amino acids. Germline V gives CDR1 SGHTS, CDR2 YDEGEE. The CDR3 bases are TGTGCCAGCAGCTTGGAACTAGCGGGAGAGGGTGAGCAGTTCTTC. This encodes CASSLELAGEGEQFF.

This chain joins TRBV20-1 and TRBJ1-1, with D tentatively TRBD1 (5 bases). The CDR3 runs to 11 residues. Per the germline V gene, CDR1 is DFQATT and CDR2 is SNEGSKA (reference sequence). Trimming removed 3 bases from V and 5 bases from J, with 7 bases in between. The CDR3 protein is CSASGGTEAFF. CDR3 in DNA: TGCAGTGCTAGTGGGGGGACTGAAGCTTTCTTT.

V gene TRBV7-2 combines with J gene TRBJ2-7; D call uncertain. Germline CDR1 SGHTA, CDR2 FQGNSA. Trimming took off 0 bases at V and 2 bases at J, with 11 bases between the two ends. This CDR3 contains 15 residues. As DNA, the CDR3 is TGTGCCAGCAGCTTAGCGCAGTACAGAACCTACGAGCAGTACTTC. Protein: CASSLAQYRTYEQYF.

The chain uses TRBV11-2 and TRBJ1-4, with D perhaps matching TRBD1 (6 bases). The CDR3 is made up of 13 amino acids. Germline V gene sequence: CDR1 SGHAT, CDR2 FQNNGV. The V gene lost 6 bases and the J gene lost 4 bases, with 9 bases spanning the gap. This CDR3 reads CASRTGYNEKLFF. The CDR3 DNA sequence: TGTGCCAGCAGGACAGGTTATAATGAAAAACTGTTTTTT.

This clone was detected once. This chain connects TRBV15 to TRBJ1-2, with D tentatively TRBD1 (5 bases). The germline gives CDR1 LNHNV, CDR2 YYDKDF (reference sequence). The CDR3 contains 15 residues. V lost 1 base to trimming and J lost 4 bases, with 13 bases between them. The CDR3 nucleotides are TGTGCCACCAGCAGAGCCCTCGACAGCATCTATGGCTACACCTTC. Translating gives CATSRALDSIYGYTF. Using reference TRBV15 and TRBJ1-2 for the parts outside the CDR3, the full variable domain is DAMVIQNPRYQVTQFGKPVTLSCSQTLNHNVMYWYQQKSSQAPKLLFHYYDKDFNNEADTPDNFQSRRPNTSFCFLDIRSPGLGDTAMYLCATSRALDSIYGYTFGSGTRLTVV.

This clone showed up just once. J is TRBJ2-1 and V is TRBV3-1 (or the pseudogene TRBV3-2); 7 bases are shared with TRBD2. V lost 1 base, J lost 2 bases, and 5 bases stayed unmatched. Per the germline V gene, CDR1 is LGHDT and CDR2 is YNNKEL (reference sequence). There are 16 residues in the CDR3. CDR3 in amino acids: CASSQGYGGTYNEQFF. The CDR3 DNA reads TGTGCCAGCAGCCAAGGATACGGGGGGACCTACAATGAGCAGTTCTTC.

This sequence joins TRBV7-8 and TRBJ2-3; D call uncertain. This CDR3 is built from 15 residues. V was pared by 5 bases and J by 5 bases, with 17 bases between. Germline lookup yields CDR1 SGHVS and CDR2 FQNEAQ. The CDR3 loop is CASSPSSRVGDTQYF. The CDR3 region has the DNA TGTGCCAGCAGCCCTAGTTCACGAGTTGGAGATACGCAGTATTTT.

V gene TRBV7-2 combines with J gene TRBJ1-2; D ambiguous. CDR1 and CDR2 (germline): SGHTA, FQGNSA. V lost 0 bases, J lost 2 bases, and 16 bases lay in between. The CDR3 extends over 17 amino acids. CDR3 sequence: CASSLAVGSRPNYGYTF. The CDR3 nucleotides read TGTGCCAGCAGCTTAGCAGTTGGGTCACGGCCGAACTATGGCTACACCTTC. The variable domain in full, with the rest retrieved from reference TRBV7-2 and TRBJ1-2, is GAGVSQSPSNKVTEKGKDVELRCDPISGHTALYWYRQSLGQGLEFLIYFQGNSAPDKSGLPSDRFSAERTGGSVSTLTIQRTQQEDSAVYLCASSLAVGSRPNYGYTFGSGTRLTVV.

To note about this clone: This sample also contains other DNA sequences that code for the same CDR3. This chain joins TRBV7-9 and TRBJ1-2; D unclear. Germline V lookup: CDR1 SEHNR, CDR2 FQNEAQ (reference sequence). The CDR3 spans 13 residues. V lost 1 base to trimming and J lost 7 bases, with 10 bases between them. The CDR3: CASSLVGIGGYTF. In nucleotides, the CDR3 is TGTGCCAGCAGCTTAGTTGGGATAGGTGGCTACACCTTC. The full variable domain, rest sourced from reference TRBV7-9 and TRBJ1-2, is DTGVSQNPRHKITKRGQNVTFRCDPISEHNRLYWYRQTLGQGPEFLTYFQNEAQLEKSRLLSDRFSAERPKGSFSTLEIQRTEQGDSAMYLCASSLVGIGGYTFGSGTRLTVV.

The chain couples TRBV12-3 or TRBV12-4 to TRBJ1-5; no firm D call. Trimming removed 6 bases from V and 4 bases from J, with 7 bases in between. The CDR3 extends over 12 amino acids. CDR3 sequence (DNA): TGTGCCAGCAGACTGACAAATCAGCCCCAGCATTTT. Translating it yields CASRLTNQPQHF.

This rearrangement joins TRBV28 to TRBJ1-2; 8 nucleotides agree with TRBD1. The ends lost 6 bases at V and 7 bases at J; junction bases unmatched: 7. This CDR3 contains 13 residues. The germline CDR1 and CDR2 sequences are MDHEN and SYDVKM. In nucleotides, the CDR3 is TGTGCCAGCAGAAACCCAGGGGGCTCTGGCTACACCTTC. Encoded protein: CASRNPGGSGYTF.

This clone was recorded a few times. V is TRBV27 and J is TRBJ2-1, with TRBD1 as a possible D gene (5 bases). The CDR3 runs 13 residues. The germline gives CDR1 MNHEY, CDR2 SMNVEV (reference sequence). V lost 0 bases and J 10 bases, leaving 10 bases between the germline ends. CDR3 bases: TGTGCCAGCAGTTTATCGGGGCGTGGAGAGCAGTTCTTC. This translates into CASSLSGRGEQFF.

The chain recombines TRBV7-6 with TRBJ2-5; 9 nucleotides align to TRBD2. CDR3 length: 15 amino acids. V was clipped by 2 bases and J by 5 bases; unmatched bases: 6. The germline CDR1 and CDR2 sequences are SGHVS and FNYEAQ. CDR3 amino acids: CASSLRAGGSETQYF. DNA for the CDR3: TGTGCCAGCAGCTTACGAGCGGGAGGATCTGAGACCCAGTACTTC.

The chain recombines TRBV27 with TRBJ2-7, with no clear D. The CDR3 totals 12 residues. V was pared by 4 bases and J by 5 bases, with 9 bases between. Germline CDR1 reads MNHEY; CDR2 reads SMNVEV (reference sequence). CDR3 sequence: CASSSSFNEQYF. DNA of the CDR3: TGTGCCAGCAGTTCCTCCTTCAACGAGCAGTACTTC.

V is TRBV28 and J is TRBJ2-7, with 8 bases lining up with TRBD2. Germline V lookup: CDR1 MDHEN, CDR2 SYDVKM. The junction had 6 bases not matched to a gene; V was cut back by 7 bases and J by 4 bases. The length of the CDR3 is 13 residues. CDR3 bases: TGTGCCAGCAAGGGGCTAGCGGGTTACGAGCAGTACTTC. This encodes CASKGLAGYEQYF.

This sequence joins TRBV6-4 and TRBJ1-2; D gene uncertain. Germline V CDR1 and CDR2: MRHNA, SNTAGT. The CDR3 covers 12 residues. Trimming removed 2 bases at V and 8 bases at J, with 9 bases between. DNA of the CDR3: TGTGCCAGCAGTGACGGGCTGGGGGGCTACACCTTC. Translated: CASSDGLGGYTF.

With regard to this clone: Other DNA sequences in this specimen translate into the identical CDR3. CDR3 protein: CASSLFGGPSYEQYF. As DNA, the CDR3 is TGTGCCAGCAGTTTGTTTGGCGGTCCCTCCTACGAGCAGTACTTC. The V call is TRBV28, the J call TRBJ2-7; no definite D call. Trimming shortened V by 3 bases and J by 0 bases, and 12 bases separated the two germline ends. The CDR3 runs to 15 residues. From germline, CDR1 is MDHEN and CDR2 SYDVKM.

This clone was observed once. The genes are TRBV19 and TRBJ2-1; 8 nucleotides line up with TRBD2. This CDR3 is built from 18 residues. CDR1 and CDR2 from the germline V gene are LNHDA and SQIVND (reference sequence). With 0 bases clipped from V and 4 bases from J, the junction kept 11 bases outside the gene matches. In nucleotides, the CDR3 is TGTGCCAGTAGTATAGATATATCGGGATTAGCGGGATACAATGAGCAGTTCTTC. Translation: CASSIDISGLAGYNEQFF.

This rearrangement joins TRBV10-3 to TRBJ2-2, with D perhaps given as TRBD1 or TRBD2 (5 bases each). V lost 7 bases, J lost 1 base, and 10 bases lay in between. The CDR3 totals 14 residues. Looked up from germline, CDR1 is ENHRY and CDR2 is SYGVKD. The CDR3, as DNA: TGTGCCATCACCGGGACGGTGAACACCGGGGAGCTGTTTTTT. Its translation is CAITGTVNTGELFF.

The rearrangement joins TRBV19 to TRBJ1-5, with D hard to call. V was cut by 6 bases and J by 2 bases, with 14 bases left in between. The CDR3 is 15 amino acids. Germline values: CDR1 LNHDA, CDR2 SQIVND (reference sequence). The CDR3 here is CASSNSRARNQPQHF. DNA for the CDR3: TGTGCCAGTAGCAATTCCCGAGCGCGCAATCAGCCCCAGCATTTT. The full variable domain, its missing parts supplied by reference TRBV19 and TRBJ1-5, is DGGITQSPKYLFRKEGQNVTLSCEQNLNHDAMYWYRQDPGQGLRLIYYSQIVNDFQKGDIAEGYSVSREKKESFPLTVTSAQKNPTAFYLCASSNSRARNQPQHFGDGTRLSIL.